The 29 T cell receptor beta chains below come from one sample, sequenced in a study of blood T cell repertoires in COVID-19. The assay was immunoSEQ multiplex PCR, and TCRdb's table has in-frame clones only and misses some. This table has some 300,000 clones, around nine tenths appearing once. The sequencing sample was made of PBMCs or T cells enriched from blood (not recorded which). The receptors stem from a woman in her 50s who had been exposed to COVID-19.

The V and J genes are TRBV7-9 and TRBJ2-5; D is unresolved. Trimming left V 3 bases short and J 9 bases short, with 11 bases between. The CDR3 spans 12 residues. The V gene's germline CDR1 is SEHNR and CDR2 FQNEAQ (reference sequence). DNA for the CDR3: TGTGCCAGCAGCTTCCTTGACTCGGCCCAGTACTTC. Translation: CASSFLDSAQYF.

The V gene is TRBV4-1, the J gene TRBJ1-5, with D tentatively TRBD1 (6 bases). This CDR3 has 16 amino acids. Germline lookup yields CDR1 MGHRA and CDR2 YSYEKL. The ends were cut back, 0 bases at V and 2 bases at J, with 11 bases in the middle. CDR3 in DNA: TGCGCCAGCAGCCAAGACGTACAGGGTGGCAATCAGCCCCAGCATTTT. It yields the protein CASSQDVQGGNQPQHF.

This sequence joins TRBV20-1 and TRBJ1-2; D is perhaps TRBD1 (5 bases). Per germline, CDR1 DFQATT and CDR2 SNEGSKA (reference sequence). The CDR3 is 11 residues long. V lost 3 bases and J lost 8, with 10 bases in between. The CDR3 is CSASRASGYTF. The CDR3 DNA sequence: TGCAGTGCTAGCAGGGCGAGCGGCTACACCTTC.

CDR3 bases: TGTGCCAGCAGTGTCGGTACTTACACAGATACGCAGTATTTT. Protein product: CASSVGTYTDTQYF. J is TRBJ2-3 and V is TRBV9; D remains ambiguous. CDR1 is SGDLS, CDR2 YYNGEE, per germline. The length of the CDR3 is 14 residues. V was shortened by 5 bases and J by 2 bases, with 12 bases between the two germline ends.

CDR3 amino acids: CASREGQRYSNQPQHF. DNA for the CDR3: TGTGCCAGTAGGGAGGGACAGAGATATAGCAATCAGCCCCAGCATTTT. The V gene is TRBV19, the J gene TRBJ1-5; 7 bases match TRBD1. CDR3 size: 16 residues. The V gene's germline CDR1 is LNHDA and CDR2 SQIVND (reference sequence). V was clipped by 6 bases and J by 0 bases; unmatched bases: 8. The full variable domain, rest sourced from reference TRBV19 and TRBJ1-5, is DGGITQSPKYLFRKEGQNVTLSCEQNLNHDAMYWYRQDPGQGLRLIYYSQIVNDFQKGDIAEGYSVSREKKESFPLTVTSAQKNPTAFYLCASREGQRYSNQPQHFGDGTRLSIL.

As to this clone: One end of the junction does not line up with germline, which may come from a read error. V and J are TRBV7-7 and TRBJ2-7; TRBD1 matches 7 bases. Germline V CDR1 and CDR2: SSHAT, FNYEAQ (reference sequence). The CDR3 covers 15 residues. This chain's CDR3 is CASSPTTGSLGEQYF. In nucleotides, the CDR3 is TGTGCTAGCAGCCCCACGACAGGGAGTCTCGGCGAGCAGTACTTC.

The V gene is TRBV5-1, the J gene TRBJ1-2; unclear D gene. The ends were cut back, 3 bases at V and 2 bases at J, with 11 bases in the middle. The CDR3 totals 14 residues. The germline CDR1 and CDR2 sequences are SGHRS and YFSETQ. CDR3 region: CASSYSAMNYGYTF. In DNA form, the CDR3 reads TGCGCCAGCAGCTATAGTGCCATGAACTATGGCTACACCTTC.

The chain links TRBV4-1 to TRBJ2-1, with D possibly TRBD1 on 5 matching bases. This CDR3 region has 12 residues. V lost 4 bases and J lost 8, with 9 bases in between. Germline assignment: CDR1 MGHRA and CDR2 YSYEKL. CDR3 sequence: CASSPRADEQFF. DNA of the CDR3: TGCGCCAGCAGCCCCAGGGCCGATGAGCAGTTCTTC.

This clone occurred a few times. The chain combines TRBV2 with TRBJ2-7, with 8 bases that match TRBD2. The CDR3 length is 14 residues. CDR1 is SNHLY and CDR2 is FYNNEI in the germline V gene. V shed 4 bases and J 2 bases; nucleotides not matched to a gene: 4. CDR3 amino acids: CASSVSGGPYEQYF. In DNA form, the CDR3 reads TGTGCCAGCAGTGTGTCGGGGGGGCCCTACGAGCAGTACTTC.

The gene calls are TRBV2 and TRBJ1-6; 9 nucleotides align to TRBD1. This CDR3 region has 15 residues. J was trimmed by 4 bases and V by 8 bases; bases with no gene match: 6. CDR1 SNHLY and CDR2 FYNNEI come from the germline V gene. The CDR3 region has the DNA TGTGCCAGCGCTGAAGGACAGGGGTATAATTCACCCCTCCACTTT. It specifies CASAEGQGYNSPLHF.

CDR3 protein: CASSRGQGPGLWEQYF. The CDR3 DNA is TGCGCCAGCAGCCGGGGACAGGGGCCGGGCCTGTGGGAGCAGTACTTC. The V call is TRBV5-1, the J call TRBJ2-7; 10 positions match TRBD1. CDR3 length: 16 residues. Germline V lookup: CDR1 SGHRS, CDR2 YFSETQ. Trimming removed 4 bases from V and 7 bases from J; junction bases left unmatched: 14.

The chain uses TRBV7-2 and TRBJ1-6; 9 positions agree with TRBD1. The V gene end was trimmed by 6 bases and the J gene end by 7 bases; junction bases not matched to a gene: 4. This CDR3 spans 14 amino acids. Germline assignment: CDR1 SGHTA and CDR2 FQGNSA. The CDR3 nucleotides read TGTGCCAGCAGACTGGGACAGGGAAATTCACCCCTCCACTTT. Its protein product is CASRLGQGNSPLHF.

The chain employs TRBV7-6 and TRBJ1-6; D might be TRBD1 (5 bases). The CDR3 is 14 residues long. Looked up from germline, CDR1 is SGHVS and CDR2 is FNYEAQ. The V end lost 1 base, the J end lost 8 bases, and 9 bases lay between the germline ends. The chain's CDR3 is CASSLEQEDSPLHF. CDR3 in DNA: TGTGCCAGCAGCTTAGAACAGGAAGATTCACCCCTCCACTTT.

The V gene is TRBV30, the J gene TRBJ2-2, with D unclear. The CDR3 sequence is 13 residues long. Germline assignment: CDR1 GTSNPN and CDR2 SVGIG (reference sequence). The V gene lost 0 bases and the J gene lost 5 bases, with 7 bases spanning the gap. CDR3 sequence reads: CAWSVRVTGELFF. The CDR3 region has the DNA TGTGCCTGGAGTGTACGGGTGACCGGGGAGCTGTTTTTT. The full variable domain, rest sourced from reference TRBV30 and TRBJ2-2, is SQTIHQWPATLVQPVGSPLSLECTVEGTSNPNLYWYRQAAGRGLQLLFYSVGIGQISSEVPQNLSASRPQDRQFILSSKKLLLSDSGFYLCAWSVRVTGELFFGEGSRLTVL.

In DNA form, the CDR3 reads TGTGCCAGTAGTATCGAAGGACAGGGCTCCTACGAGCAGTACTTC. Translating it yields CASSIEGQGSYEQYF. This sequence joins TRBV19 and TRBJ2-7; 8 bases match TRBD1. V was clipped by 3 bases and J by 0 bases; unmatched bases: 4. The CDR3 runs to 15 residues. Per germline, CDR1 LNHDA and CDR2 SQIVND (reference sequence).

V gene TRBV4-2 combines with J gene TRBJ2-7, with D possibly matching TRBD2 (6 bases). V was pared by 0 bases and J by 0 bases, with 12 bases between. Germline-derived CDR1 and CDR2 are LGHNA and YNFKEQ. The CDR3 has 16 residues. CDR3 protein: CASSQDYVGGSYEQYF. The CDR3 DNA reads TGTGCCAGCAGCCAAGATTATGTGGGGGGCTCCTACGAGCAGTACTTC.

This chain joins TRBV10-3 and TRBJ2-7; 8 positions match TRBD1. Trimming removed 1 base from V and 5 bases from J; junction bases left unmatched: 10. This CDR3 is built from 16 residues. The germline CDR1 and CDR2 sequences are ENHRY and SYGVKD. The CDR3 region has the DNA TGTGCCATCAGTGAGTACCAGGGGGCGCAGGGGAACGAGCAGTACTTC. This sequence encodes CAISEYQGAQGNEQYF.

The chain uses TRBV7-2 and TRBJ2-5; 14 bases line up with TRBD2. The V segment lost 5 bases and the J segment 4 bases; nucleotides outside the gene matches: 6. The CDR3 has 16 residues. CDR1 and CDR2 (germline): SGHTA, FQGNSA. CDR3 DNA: TGTGCCAGCAGCCTCCGGACTAGCGGGGGGCGAGAGACCCAGTACTTC. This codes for CASSLRTSGGRETQYF.

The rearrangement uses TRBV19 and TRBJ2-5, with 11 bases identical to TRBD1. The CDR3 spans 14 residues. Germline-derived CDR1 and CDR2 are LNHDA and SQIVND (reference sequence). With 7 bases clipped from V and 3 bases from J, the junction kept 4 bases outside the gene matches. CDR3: CASKRTGGEETQYF. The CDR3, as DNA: TGTGCCAGTAAAAGGACAGGGGGCGAAGAGACCCAGTACTTC.

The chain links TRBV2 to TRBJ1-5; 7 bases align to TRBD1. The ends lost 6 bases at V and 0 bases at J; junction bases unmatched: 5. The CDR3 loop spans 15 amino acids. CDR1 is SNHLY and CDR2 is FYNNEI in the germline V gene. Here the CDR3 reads CASRSTGNSNQPQHF. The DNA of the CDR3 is TGTGCCAGCAGGTCGACAGGGAATAGCAATCAGCCCCAGCATTTT.

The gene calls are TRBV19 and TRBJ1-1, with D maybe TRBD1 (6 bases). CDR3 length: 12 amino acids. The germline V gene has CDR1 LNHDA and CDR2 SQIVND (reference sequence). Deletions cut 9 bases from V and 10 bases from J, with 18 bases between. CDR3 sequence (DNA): TGTGCCAGCCGCCGGGGGGCTCAAGGAGCTTTCTTT. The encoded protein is CASRRGAQGAFF.

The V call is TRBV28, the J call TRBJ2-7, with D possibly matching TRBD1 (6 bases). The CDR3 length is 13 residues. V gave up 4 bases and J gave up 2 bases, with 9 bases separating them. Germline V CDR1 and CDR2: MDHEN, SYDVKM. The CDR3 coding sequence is TGTGCCAGCAGTTACAGGGCCCCCTACGAGCAGTACTTC. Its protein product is CASSYRAPYEQYF. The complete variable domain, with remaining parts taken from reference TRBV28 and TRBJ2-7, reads DVKVTQSSRYLVKRTGEKVFLECVQDMDHENMFWYRQDPGLGLRLIYFSYDVKMKEKGDIPEGYSVSREKKERFSLILESASTNQTSMYLCASSYRAPYEQYFGPGTRLTVT.

The CDR3: CASTVTGSGNTIYF. The CDR3 region has the DNA TGTGCCAGTACCGTGACGGGCTCTGGAAACACCATATATTTT. The chain carries TRBV19 and TRBJ1-3; D remains ambiguous. With 7 bases removed from V and 0 bases from J, the gap between germline ends came to 10 bases. CDR1 and CDR2 from the germline V gene are LNHDA and SQIVND (reference sequence). The CDR3 has 14 amino acids. Filled out from reference TRBV19 and TRBJ1-3, the complete variable domain reads DGGITQSPKYLFRKEGQNVTLSCEQNLNHDAMYWYRQDPGQGLRLIYYSQIVNDFQKGDIAEGYSVSREKKESFPLTVTSAQKNPTAFYLCASTVTGSGNTIYFGEGSWLTVV.

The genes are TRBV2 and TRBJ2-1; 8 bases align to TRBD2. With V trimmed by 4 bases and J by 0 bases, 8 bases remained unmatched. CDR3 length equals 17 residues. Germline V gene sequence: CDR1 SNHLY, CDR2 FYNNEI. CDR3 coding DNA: TGTGCCAGCAGTGCGAGCGGGGGCTTGAGCTCCTACAATGAGCAGTTCTTC. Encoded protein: CASSASGGLSSYNEQFF.

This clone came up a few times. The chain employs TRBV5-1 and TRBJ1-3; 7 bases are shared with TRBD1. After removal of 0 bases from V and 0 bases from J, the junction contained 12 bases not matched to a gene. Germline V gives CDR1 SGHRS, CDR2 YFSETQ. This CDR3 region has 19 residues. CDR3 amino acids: CASSLAGRQGPYSGNTIYF. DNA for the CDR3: TGCGCCAGCAGCTTGGCCGGAAGACAGGGTCCTTACTCTGGAAACACCATATATTTT.

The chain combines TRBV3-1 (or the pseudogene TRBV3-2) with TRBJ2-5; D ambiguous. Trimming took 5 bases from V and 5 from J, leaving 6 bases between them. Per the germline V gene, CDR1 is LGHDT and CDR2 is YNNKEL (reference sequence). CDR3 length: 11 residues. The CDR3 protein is CASSSMETQYF. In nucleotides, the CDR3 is TGTGCCAGCAGCTCTATGGAGACCCAGTACTTC.

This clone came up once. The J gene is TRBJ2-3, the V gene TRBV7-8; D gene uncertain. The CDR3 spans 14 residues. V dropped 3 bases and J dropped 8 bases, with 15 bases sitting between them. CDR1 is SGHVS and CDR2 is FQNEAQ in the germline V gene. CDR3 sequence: CASSLGRFSFTQYF. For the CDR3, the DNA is TGTGCCAGCAGCTTGGGCAGGTTTTCGTTTACGCAGTATTTT.

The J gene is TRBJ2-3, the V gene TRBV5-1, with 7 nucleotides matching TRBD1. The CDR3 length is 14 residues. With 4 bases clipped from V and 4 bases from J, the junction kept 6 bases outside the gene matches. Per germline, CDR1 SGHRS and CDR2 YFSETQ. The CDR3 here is CASSDRAGADTQYF. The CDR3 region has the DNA TGCGCCAGCAGCGACAGGGCCGGGGCAGATACGCAGTATTTT.

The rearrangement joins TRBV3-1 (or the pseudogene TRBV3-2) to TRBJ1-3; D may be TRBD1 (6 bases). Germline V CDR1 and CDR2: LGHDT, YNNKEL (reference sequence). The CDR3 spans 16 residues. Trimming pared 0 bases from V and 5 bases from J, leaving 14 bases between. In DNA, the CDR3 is TGTGCCAGCAGCCAAGACGCGCGGGGGGCGCGAAACACCATATATTTT. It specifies CASSQDARGARNTIYF.